This entry lists 2 T cell receptor beta chains sequenced from one sample in a study of blood T cells in healthy people across ages. The use of a sample-barcoded 5' primer and a J-beta primer mix characterized a second PCR of about 7 to 12 cycles. TCRdb re-analysed the 5' RACE reads in MiXCR, keeping a single row per CDR3 protein. The sample holds about 970,000 distinct CDR3 sequences, just over 50% seen once. The sample taken for sequencing was blood. These receptors all stem from a woman between 55 and 75 years old in good health.

DNA of the CDR3: TGCGCCAGCAGCGAGGGACAGGGGGCCTCCTACAATGAGCAGTTCTTC. Its protein is CASSEGQGASYNEQFF. This chain joins TRBV5-1 and TRBJ2-1; 12 nucleotides match TRBD1. Per the germline V gene, CDR1 is SGHRS and CDR2 is YFSETQ. The CDR3 has 16 residues. Trimming at V came to 4 bases and at J to 0 bases, leaving 2 bases not matched to a gene.

This chain links TRBV20-1 with TRBJ2-1, with D perhaps matching TRBD1 or TRBD2 (6 bases each). Germline CDR1 DFQATT, CDR2 SNEGSKA (reference sequence). V was shortened by 5 bases and J by 0 bases, with 20 bases between the two germline ends. The CDR3 length is 17 residues. The CDR3 loop reads CSAGRDTSISSYNEQFF. CDR3 DNA: TGCAGTGCTGGGCGGGACACGAGCATTAGCTCCTACAATGAGCAGTTCTTC.